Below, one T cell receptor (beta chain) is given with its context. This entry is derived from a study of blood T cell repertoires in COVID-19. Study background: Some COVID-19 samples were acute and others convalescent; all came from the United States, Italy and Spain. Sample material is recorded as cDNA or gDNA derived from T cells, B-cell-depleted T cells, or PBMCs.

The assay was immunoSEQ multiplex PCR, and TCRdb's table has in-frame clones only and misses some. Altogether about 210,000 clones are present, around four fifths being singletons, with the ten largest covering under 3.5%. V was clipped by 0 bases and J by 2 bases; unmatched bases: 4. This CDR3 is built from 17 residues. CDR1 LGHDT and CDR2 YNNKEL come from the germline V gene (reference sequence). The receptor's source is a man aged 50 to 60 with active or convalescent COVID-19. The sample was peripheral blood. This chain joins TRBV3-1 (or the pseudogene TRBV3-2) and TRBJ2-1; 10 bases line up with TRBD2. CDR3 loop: CASSQDVAGGPYNEQFF. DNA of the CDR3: TGTGCCAGCAGCCAAGATGTAGCGGGGGGCCCCTACAATGAGCAGTTCTTC.